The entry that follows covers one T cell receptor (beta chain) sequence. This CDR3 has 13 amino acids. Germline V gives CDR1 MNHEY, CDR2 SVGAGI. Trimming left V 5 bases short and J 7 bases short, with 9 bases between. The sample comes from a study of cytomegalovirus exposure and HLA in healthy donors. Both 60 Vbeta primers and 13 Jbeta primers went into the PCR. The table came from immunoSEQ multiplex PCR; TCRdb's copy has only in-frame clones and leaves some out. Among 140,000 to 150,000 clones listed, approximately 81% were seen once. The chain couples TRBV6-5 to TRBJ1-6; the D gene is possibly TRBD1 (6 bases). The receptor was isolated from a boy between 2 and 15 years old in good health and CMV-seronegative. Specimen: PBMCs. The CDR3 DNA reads TGTGCCAGCAGTCGACAGGACAATTCACCCCTCCACTTT. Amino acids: CASSRQDNSPLHF.